This TCR beta chain was found in a study of blood T cell repertoires in COVID-19 (dated by TCRdb to 2019 to 2021). For the study in its entirety: Collaborator samples came from the United States, Italy and Spain and covered acute and convalescent phases of COVID-19. The prospective study material was composed of cDNA or gDNA derived from T cells, B-cell-depleted T cells, or PBMCs. The dataset comprised deeply sampled blood TCRbeta repertoires from subjects exposed to, actively infected with, or recovered from COVID-19. The repertoires were made available in a free public database intended to serve as a resource for research on the immune response to SARS-CoV-2. Samples came from the ongoing ImmuneRACE study (first 160 participants) plus 1,254 subjects from 6 global collaborators. Sample metadata almost always included a de-identified subject ID, COVID-19 status, age in years and sex. Where HLA class I and class II types were available, the types were taken from metadata supplied by the sample provider, not from assay-based typing.

What the work shows at the level of the full study, not this receptor alone: How much clinical and demographic metadata was included differed by source and by participant, and the metadata was provided uncurated.

As for this clone: Its antigen has not been determined. Base-call qualities are not available, and no considerably larger clone is one nucleotide away.

Whole blood was collected in K2EDTA tubes by collaborating institutions according to the institutions' own protocols. For TCRbeta analysis, collaborators shipped samples in one of three forms: frozen whole blood, isolated PBMCs, or DNA extracted from either of those sample types. The immunoSEQ Assay, a bias-controlled multiplex PCR, was used to amplify TCRbeta CDR3 regions from genomic DNA. On the study's bioinformatics: The number of nucleated cells in each sample was estimated from the amplification of reference gene primers within the assay. To quantify the absolute abundance of each unique TCRbeta CDR3 rearrangement, sequence reads were collapsed and filtered. For each sample, productive Simpson clonality was calculated as the square root of Simpson's diversity index across productive rearrangements. The table comes from immuneACCESS by way of TCRdb, which keeps in-frame sequences with V and J called. Part of the clones is missing from these tables; in studies checked, under half for an unresolved V gene and the rest for unknown reasons. The V and J calls and clone size come from that table; D and trimming were worked out from the DNA. The table for this sample lists 140,000 to 150,000 clones; under 80% of them were counted only once. The top ten clones comprise roughly 4.5% of the sample.

The CDR3, from cysteine to phenylalanine, totals 16 residues. The read is trimmed to its CDR3 DNA, 48 bases read in frame from base 1. V ends up 6 bases short and J 4 bases short, with an unmatched junction base count of 11. Via the germline V gene, CDR1 is SGHNT and CDR2 YENEEA. This sequence was found in a man in his 60s with acute or convalescent COVID-19. The chain links TRBV11-3 with TRBJ2-2, with TRBD2 matching 7 junction bases. The sample consisted of peripheral blood. The CDR3 region: CASSMGSGKGTGELFF. The DNA sequence reads TGTGCCAGCAGTATGGGAAGCGGGAAAGGCACCGGGGAGCTGTTTTTT.